The T cell receptor (beta chain) under discussion was sequenced for a study of identical twins. General observations from the study: Models underestimated how often monozygotic twins shared out-of-frame TCR alpha. Invariant T cells like MAIT and iNKT could partly confound the zero-insertion analyses.

TCRdb fed the 5' RACE reads into MiXCR, producing one record per CDR3 protein. The table includes 690,000 or so distinct CDR3 sequences, approximately 9% detected once. In this sample, this clonotype turned up a few times. Its antigen is as yet unknown. With 1 base clipped from V and 6 bases from J, the junction kept 2 bases outside the gene matches. The CDR3 is 15 amino acids. Germline V CDR1 and CDR2: MGHDK, SYGVNS. Another study also made use of these data, one on yellow fever vaccine responses in identical twins.

The sequence derives from a woman between 18 and 29 years old in good health. The sequencing input was PBMCs. The chain has TRBV25-1 and TRBJ1-4; TRBD1 matches at 10 bases. CDR3 sequence reads: CASSELTGGYEKLFF. CDR3 nucleotide sequence: TGTGCCAGCAGTGAATTGACAGGGGGCTATGAAAAACTGTTTTTT.